This T cell receptor (beta chain) emerged from a study of T cells after posttransplantation cyclophosphamide. Study results and limitations: Recipient CMV seropositivity and CMV reactivation strongly tracked TRB clonality. TRB overlap between skin or GI tissue T cells and blood was limited.

This table comes from immunoSEQ multiplex PCR, and its TCRdb copy is limited to in-frame clones, with some not included. This sample comprises around 26,000 clones, none seen once only. Deletions cut 6 bases from V and 4 bases from J, with 7 bases between. The CDR3 is made up of 12 amino acids. Germline assignment: CDR1 SGHTA and CDR2 FQGNSA. This clone came up many times. The target antigen is unknown. The related graft donor's blood sample was taken on the day of bone marrow donation. Specimen: PBMCs. This TCR was sampled from a woman between 45 and 60 years old in good health, CMV-negative, and a related stem cell transplant donor. This chain connects TRBV7-2 to TRBJ1-5; D is unclear. This CDR3 is CASSYYNQPQHF. As DNA, the CDR3 is TGTGCCAGCAGTTACTATAATCAGCCCCAGCATTTT.